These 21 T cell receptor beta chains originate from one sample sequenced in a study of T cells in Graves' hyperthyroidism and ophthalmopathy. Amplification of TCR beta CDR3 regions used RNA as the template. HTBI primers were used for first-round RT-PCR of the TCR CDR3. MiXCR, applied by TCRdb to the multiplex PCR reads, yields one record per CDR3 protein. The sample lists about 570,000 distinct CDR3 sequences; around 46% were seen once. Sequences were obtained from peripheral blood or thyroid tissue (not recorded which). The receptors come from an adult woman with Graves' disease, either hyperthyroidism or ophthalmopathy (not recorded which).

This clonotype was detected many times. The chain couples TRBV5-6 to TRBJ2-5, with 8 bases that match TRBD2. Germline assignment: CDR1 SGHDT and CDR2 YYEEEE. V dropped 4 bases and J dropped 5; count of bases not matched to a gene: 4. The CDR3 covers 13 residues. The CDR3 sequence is CASSRGGRETQYF. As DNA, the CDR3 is TGTGCCAGCAGCCGGGGGGGAAGGGAGACCCAGTACTTC.

The CDR3 DNA sequence: TGTGCCAGCAGGGAGAGATGGGGGGCTTCCTATGGCTACACCTTC. Translation: CASRERWGASYGYTF. The chain is built from TRBV2 and TRBJ1-2; D possibly corresponds to TRBD1 (6 bases). Germline CDR1 and CDR2: SNHLY and FYNNEI. This CDR3 has 15 residues. The germline V and J ends were trimmed by 6 bases and 4 bases, with 18 bases remaining between them.

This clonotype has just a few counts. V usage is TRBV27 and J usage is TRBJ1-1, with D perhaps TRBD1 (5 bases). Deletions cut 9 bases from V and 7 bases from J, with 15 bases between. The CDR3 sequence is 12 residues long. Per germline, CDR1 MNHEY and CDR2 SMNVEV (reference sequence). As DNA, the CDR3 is TGTGCCAGACAGGTCGTCTGGGGTGAAGCTTTCTTT. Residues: CARQVVWGEAFF.

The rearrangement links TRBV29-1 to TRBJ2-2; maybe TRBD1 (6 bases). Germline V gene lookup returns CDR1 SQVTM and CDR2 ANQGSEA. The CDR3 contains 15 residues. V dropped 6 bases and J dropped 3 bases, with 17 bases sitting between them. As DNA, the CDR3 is TGCAGCGTCTCAGGGGAGAGCTGGGACACCGGGGAGCTGTTTTTT. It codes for CSVSGESWDTGELFF.

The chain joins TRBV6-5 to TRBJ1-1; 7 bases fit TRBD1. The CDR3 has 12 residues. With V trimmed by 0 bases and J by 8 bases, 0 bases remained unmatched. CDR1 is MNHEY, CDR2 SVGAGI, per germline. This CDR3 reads CASSYSGQEAFF. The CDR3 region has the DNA TGTGCCAGCAGTTACTCGGGACAGGAAGCTTTCTTT.

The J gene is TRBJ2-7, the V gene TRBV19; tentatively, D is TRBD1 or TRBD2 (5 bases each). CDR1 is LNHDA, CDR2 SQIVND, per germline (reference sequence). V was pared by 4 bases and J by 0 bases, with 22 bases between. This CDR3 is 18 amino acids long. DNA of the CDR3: TGTGCCAGTAGTAGGGGGTACTCTGGGGCCAACTCCTCCTACGAGCAGTACTTC. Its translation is CASSRGYSGANSSYEQYF.

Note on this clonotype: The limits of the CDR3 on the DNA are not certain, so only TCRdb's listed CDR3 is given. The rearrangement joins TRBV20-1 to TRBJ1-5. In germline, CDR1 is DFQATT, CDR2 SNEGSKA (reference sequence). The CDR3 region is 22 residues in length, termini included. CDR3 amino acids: CSARGLAKPTMSSSSGNQPQHF.

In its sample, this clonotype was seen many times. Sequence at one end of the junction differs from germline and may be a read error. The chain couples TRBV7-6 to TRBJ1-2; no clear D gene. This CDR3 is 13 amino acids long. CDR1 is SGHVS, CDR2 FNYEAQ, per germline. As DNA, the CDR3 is TGTGCCAGCAGCTTAGAATCCTATTATGGACTTCACTTC. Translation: CASSLESYYGLHF.

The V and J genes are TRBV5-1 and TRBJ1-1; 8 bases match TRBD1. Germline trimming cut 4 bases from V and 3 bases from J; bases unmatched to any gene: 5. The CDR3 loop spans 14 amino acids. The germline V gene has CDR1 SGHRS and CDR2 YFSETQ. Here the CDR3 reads CASSQGQADTEAFF. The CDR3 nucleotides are TGCGCCAGCAGCCAGGGACAGGCGGACACTGAAGCTTTCTTT.

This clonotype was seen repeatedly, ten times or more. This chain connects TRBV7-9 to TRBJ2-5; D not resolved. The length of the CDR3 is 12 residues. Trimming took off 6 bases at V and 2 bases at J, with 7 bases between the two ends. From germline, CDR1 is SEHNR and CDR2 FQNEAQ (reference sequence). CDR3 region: CASSWGQETQYF. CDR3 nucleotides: TGTGCCAGCAGTTGGGGACAAGAGACCCAGTACTTC.

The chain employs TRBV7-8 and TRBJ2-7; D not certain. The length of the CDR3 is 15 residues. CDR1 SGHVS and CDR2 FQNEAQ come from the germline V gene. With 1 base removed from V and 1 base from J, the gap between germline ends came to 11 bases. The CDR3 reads CASSLGSLESYEQYF. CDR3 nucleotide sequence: TGTGCCAGCAGCTTAGGCAGCCTTGAATCCTACGAGCAGTACTTC.

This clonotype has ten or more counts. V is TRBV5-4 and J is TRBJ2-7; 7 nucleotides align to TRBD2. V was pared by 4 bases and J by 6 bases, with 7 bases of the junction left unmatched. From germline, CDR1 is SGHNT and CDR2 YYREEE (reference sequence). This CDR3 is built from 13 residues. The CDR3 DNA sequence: TGTGCCAGCAGCCGCGGGGGATCGCTCGAGCAGTACTTC. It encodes CASSRGGSLEQYF.

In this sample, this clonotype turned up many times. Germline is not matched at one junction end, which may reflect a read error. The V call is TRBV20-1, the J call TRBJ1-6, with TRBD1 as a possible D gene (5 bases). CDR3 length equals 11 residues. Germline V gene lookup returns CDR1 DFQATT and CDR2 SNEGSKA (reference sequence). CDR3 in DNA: TGCAGTGCTAGAGTCAGACAGACGAGGGACTTT. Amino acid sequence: CSARVRQTRDF.

CDR3 region: CASSPWDRGYGYTF. The CDR3 DNA reads as TGTGCCAGCAGCCCATGGGACAGGGGCTATGGCTACACCTTC. The chain employs TRBV7-9 and TRBJ1-2, with 10 bases fitting TRBD1. Germline V gene lookup returns CDR1 SEHNR and CDR2 FQNEAQ (reference sequence). The CDR3 covers 14 residues. With V trimmed by 5 bases and J by 4 bases, 4 bases remained unmatched.

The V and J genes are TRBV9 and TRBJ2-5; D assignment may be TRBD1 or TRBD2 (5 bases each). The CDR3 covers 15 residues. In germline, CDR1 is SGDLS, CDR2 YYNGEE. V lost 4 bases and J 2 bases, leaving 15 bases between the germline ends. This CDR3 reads CASSQDEGRQETQYF. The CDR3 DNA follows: TGTGCCAGCAGCCAAGATGAGGGGCGGCAAGAGACCCAGTACTTC.

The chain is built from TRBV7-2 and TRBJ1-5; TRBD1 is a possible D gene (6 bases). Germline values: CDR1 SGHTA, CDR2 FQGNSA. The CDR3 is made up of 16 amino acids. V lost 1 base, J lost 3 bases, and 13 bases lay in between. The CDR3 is CASSLDRDVLNQPQHF. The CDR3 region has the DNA TGTGCCAGCAGCTTAGACAGGGACGTTCTCAATCAGCCCCAGCATTTT. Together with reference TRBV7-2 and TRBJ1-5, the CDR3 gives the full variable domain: GAGVSQSPSNKVTEKGKDVELRCDPISGHTALYWYRQSLGQGLEFLIYFQGNSAPDKSGLPSDRFSAERTGGSVSTLTIQRTQQEDSAVYLCASSLDRDVLNQPQHFGDGTRLSIL.

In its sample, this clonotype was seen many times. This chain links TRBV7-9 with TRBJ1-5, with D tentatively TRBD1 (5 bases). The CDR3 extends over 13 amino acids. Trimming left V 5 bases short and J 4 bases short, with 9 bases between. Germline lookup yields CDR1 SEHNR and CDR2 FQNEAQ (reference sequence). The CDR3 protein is CASSPRGNQPQHF. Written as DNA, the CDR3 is TGTGCCAGCAGCCCACGGGGGAATCAGCCCCAGCATTTT.

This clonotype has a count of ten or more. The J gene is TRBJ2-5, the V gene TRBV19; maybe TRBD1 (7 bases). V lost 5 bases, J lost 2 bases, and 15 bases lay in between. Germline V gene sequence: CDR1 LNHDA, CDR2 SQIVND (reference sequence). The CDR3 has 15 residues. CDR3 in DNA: TGTGCCAGTAGTTCCCAGGGGGGTGTTCAAGAGACCCAGTACTTC. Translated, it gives CASSSQGGVQETQYF.

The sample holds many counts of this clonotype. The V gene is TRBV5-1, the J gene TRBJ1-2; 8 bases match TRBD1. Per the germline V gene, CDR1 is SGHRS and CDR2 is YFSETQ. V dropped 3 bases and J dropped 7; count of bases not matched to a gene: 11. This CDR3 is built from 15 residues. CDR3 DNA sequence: TGCGCCAGCAGCTACGGACAGGGCGCCCTACCTGGCTACACCTTC. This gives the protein CASSYGQGALPGYTF. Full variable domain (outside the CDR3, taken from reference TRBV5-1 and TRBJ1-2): KAGVTQTPRYLIKTRGQQVTLSCSPISGHRSVSWYQQTPGQGLQFLFEYFSETQRNKGNFPGRFSGRQFSNSRSEMNVSTLELGDSALYLCASSYGQGALPGYTFGSGTRLTVV.

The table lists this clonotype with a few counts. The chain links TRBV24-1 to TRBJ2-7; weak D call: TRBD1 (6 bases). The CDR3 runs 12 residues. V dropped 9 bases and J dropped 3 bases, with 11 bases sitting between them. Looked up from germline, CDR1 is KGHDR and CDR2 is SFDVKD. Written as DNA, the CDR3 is TGTGCCACCGGGGACACCAGCTACGAGCAGTACTTC. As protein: CATGDTSYEQYF.

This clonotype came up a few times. The CDR3 here is CASSYAGTSGIEEQYF. The DNA for the CDR3 is TGTGCCAGCAGTTACGCCGGGACTAGCGGGATAGAGGAGCAGTACTTC. The chain recombines TRBV6-2 or TRBV6-3 with TRBJ2-7; 13 bases align to TRBD2. Unmatched junction bases numbered 8, after V lost 2 bases and J lost 7 bases. From germline, CDR1 is MNHEY and CDR2 SVGEGT. The length of the CDR3 is 16 residues.